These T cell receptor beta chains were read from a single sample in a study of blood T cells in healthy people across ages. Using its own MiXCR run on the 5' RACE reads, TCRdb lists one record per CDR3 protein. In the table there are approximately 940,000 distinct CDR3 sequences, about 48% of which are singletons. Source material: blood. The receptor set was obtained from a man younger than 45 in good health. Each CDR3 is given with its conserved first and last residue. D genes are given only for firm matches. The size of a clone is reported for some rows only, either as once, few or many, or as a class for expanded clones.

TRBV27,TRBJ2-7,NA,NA,CASKWLGQASYEQYF,TGTGCCAGCAAGTGGTTAGGGCAGGCGTCCTACGAGCAGTACTTC
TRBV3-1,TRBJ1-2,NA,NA,CASSQGAANYGHTF,TGTGCCAGCAGCCAGGGGGCGGCTAACTATGGCCACACCTTC
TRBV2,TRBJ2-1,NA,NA,CASSERERGQFF,TGTGCCAGCAGTGAAAGGGAGAGAGGGCAGTTCTTC
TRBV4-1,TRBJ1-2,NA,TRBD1,CASSQDGTGGLYGYTF,TGCGCCAGCAGCCAAGATGGTACAGGGGGCCTATATGGCTACACCTTC
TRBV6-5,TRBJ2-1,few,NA,CASNQSRGKQFF,TGTGCCAGCAACCAAAGCCGGGGGAAGCAGTTCTTC
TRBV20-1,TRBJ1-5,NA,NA,CSATRDTGHNQPQHF,TGCAGTGCTACTCGGGACACGGGACATAATCAGCCCCAGCATTTT
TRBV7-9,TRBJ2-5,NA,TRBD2,CASSSPTSPSGGRQETQYF,TGTGCCAGCAGCTCCCCCACGAGCCCTAGCGGGGGTCGCCAAGAGACCCAGTACTTC
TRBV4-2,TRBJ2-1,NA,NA,CASAGGADRSYNEQFF,TGTGCCTCTGCAGGGGGGGCTGATCGGTCCTACAATGAGCAGTTCTTC
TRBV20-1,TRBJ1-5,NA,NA,CSARSVEGMNNQPQHF,TGCAGTGCTAGATCTGTGGAGGGTATGAACAATCAGCCCCAGCATTTT
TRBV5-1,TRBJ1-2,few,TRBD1,CASSTTGDHGYTF,TGCGCCAGCAGTACCACAGGGGACCATGGCTACACCTTC